This TCR beta chain is from a study of blood T cell repertoires in COVID-19. Study-wide background: Donors in the United States, Italy and Spain gave samples during acute or convalescent COVID-19. Sample material is recorded as cDNA or gDNA derived from T cells, B-cell-depleted T cells, or PBMCs.

Libraries were prepared by immunoSEQ multiplex PCR; TCRdb keeps only in-frame clonotypes and omits some of them. The sample consists of 55,000 to 80,000 clones, approximately 79% of them appearing once. The sequencing sample was made of peripheral blood. The sequence derives from an elderly man with active COVID-19.

As DNA, the CDR3 is TGTGCCAGCAGCTTAGATAGGACTAGCGTCTCCTACGAGCAGTACTTC. It yields the protein CASSLDRTSVSYEQYF. J is TRBJ2-7 and V is TRBV7-8; 9 bases match TRBD2. CDR1 and CDR2 from the germline V gene are SGHVS and FQNEAQ. The J segment lost 0 bases and the V segment lost 1 base, leaving 4 bases of the junction unmatched. CDR3 length: 16 amino acids.